One and the same sample provided the 16 T cell receptor beta chains below, sequenced in a study of technical replicates of blood from a few donors (dated by TCRdb to 2017 to 2019). The library was made by the immunoSEQ multiplex PCR assay. TCRdb retrieved this table from immuneACCESS and kept in-frame rearrangements only. Not all clones are present; in checked studies, unresolved V genes account for under half, and no reason is known for the remainder. The sample yields 60,000 to 80,000 clones; around 94% were counted once. The ten largest clones represent approximately 0.38% of the sample. The sample consisted of T cells isolated from PBMCs. The receptor source for this set is a human donor in good health.

The rearrangement joins TRBV7-2 to TRBJ1-1; D is unclear. Trimming shortened V by 3 bases and J by 5 bases, and 7 bases separated the two germline ends. Germline CDR1 reads SGHTA; CDR2 reads FQGNSA. The CDR3 length is 12 residues. The CDR3 spells CASSFGQTEAFF. Here the CDR3 DNA reads TGTGCCAGCAGCTTTGGGCAAACTGAAGCTTTCTTT.

The V call is TRBV4-1, the J call TRBJ2-7, with D perhaps TRBD2 (5 bases). Germline lookup yields CDR1 MGHRA and CDR2 YSYEKL. The CDR3 contains 17 residues. The V and J ends lost 4 bases and 0 bases respectively, with 19 bases between them. The CDR3 loop is CASSLGSQAASSYEQYF. CDR3 DNA: TGCGCCAGCAGCCTCGGAAGTCAAGCGGCGAGCTCCTACGAGCAGTACTTC.

The chain employs TRBV4-2 and TRBJ2-3; D may be TRBD1 (6 bases). The ends were cut back, 4 bases at V and 3 bases at J, with 14 bases in the middle. The CDR3 runs to 15 residues. Germline V gene data show CDR1 as LGHNA and CDR2 as YNFKEQ. The CDR3 coding sequence is TGTGCCAGCAGCCTAGGGGGAGCCAATACAGATACGCAGTATTTT. Residues: CASSLGGANTDTQYF.

This rearrangement joins TRBV12-1 to TRBJ2-5; the DNA was not compared with TRBD1, the D call given in the table. TRBV12-1 is designated a pseudogene. CDR3 length equals 13 residues. In nucleotides, the CDR3 is TGTGCCAGCTCGGGGGACAGGGAACAGACCCAGTACTTC. Translating it yields CASSGDREQTQYF.

V gene TRBV30 combines with J gene TRBJ1-2, with D possibly TRBD1 on 6 matching bases. CDR1 GTSNPN and CDR2 SVGIG come from the germline V gene (reference sequence). There are 13 residues in the CDR3. The V and J ends lost 0 bases and 8 bases respectively, with 13 bases between them. The CDR3, as DNA: TGTGCCTGGAGTGTGCAGGGGCAAAGCGGCTACACCTTC. This gives the protein CAWSVQGQSGYTF.

This clone is a singleton in its sample. V usage is TRBV2 and J usage is TRBJ1-2; D unclear. Between the trimmed V and J ends, which lost 4 bases and 0 bases, there was a span of 9 bases. Germline V gives CDR1 SNHLY, CDR2 FYNNEI. There are 14 residues in the CDR3. The CDR3 protein is CASSASTANYGYTF. DNA for the CDR3: TGTGCCAGCAGTGCTTCGACTGCTAACTATGGCTACACCTTC.

CDR3 bases: TGCAGCGTTGCTTCCTTCCCGACAGCTTACGAGCAGTACTTC. Encoded protein: CSVASFPTAYEQYF. The rearrangement links TRBV29-1 to TRBJ2-7; TRBD1 might be the D (5 bases). Germline assignment: CDR1 SQVTM and CDR2 ANQGSEA. The CDR3 totals 14 residues. V lost 4 bases, J lost 4 bases, and 17 bases lay in between.

The CDR3 sequence is CASSQGSIYGYTF. Written as DNA, the CDR3 is TGCGCCAGCAGCCAAGGTTCCATCTATGGCTACACCTTC. V usage is TRBV4-1 and J usage is TRBJ1-2; D call uncertain. Germline lookup yields CDR1 MGHRA and CDR2 YSYEKL. CDR3 length equals 13 residues. Trimming shortened V by 1 base and J by 4 bases, and 7 bases separated the two germline ends.

The J gene is TRBJ1-2, the V gene TRBV9; 8 bases are a match to TRBD1. This CDR3 has 14 amino acids. V lost 3 bases and J lost 8; bases outside the gene matches: 9. Germline V CDR1 and CDR2: SGDLS, YYNGEE. This CDR3 is CASSGNRGDMGYTF. The DNA for the CDR3 is TGTGCCAGCAGCGGCAACAGGGGGGATATGGGCTACACCTTC.

V usage is TRBV27 and J usage is TRBJ2-5; maybe TRBD2 (5 bases). Germline lookup yields CDR1 MNHEY and CDR2 SMNVEV (reference sequence). The CDR3 is 14 residues long. V was pared by 4 bases and J by 4 bases, with 13 bases between. The CDR3 DNA follows: TGTGCCAGCAGTTCACTAGGAACGGTAGAGACCCAGTACTTC. Its translation is CASSSLGTVETQYF.

The chain links TRBV5-1 to TRBJ2-3; D is ambiguous. Germline assignment: CDR1 SGHRS and CDR2 YFSETQ. The CDR3 runs 13 residues. V lost 0 bases and J lost 10, with 12 bases in between. Written as DNA, the CDR3 is TGCGCCAGCAGCTTGGCCGGTCGATCGGCGCAGTATTTT. Translating it yields CASSLAGRSAQYF.

The chain uses TRBV7-9 and TRBJ2-5; D is possibly TRBD2 (6 bases). Germline CDR1 is SEHNR and CDR2 is FQNEAQ (reference sequence). This CDR3 has 14 amino acids. Deletions cut 5 bases from V and 2 bases from J, with 12 bases between. For the CDR3, the DNA is TGTGCCAGCAGCACTCCGGGACTGCAAGAGACCCAGTACTTC. It specifies CASSTPGLQETQYF.

The chain carries TRBV6-5 and TRBJ1-2; TRBD1 matches at 7 bases. V trimming: 6 bases; J trimming: 8 bases; junction bases outside the gene matches: 9. The CDR3 length is 13 residues. In germline, CDR1 is MNHEY, CDR2 SVGAGI. CDR3 DNA: TGTGCCAGCAGCGATGGACAGGTGTACGGCTACACCTTC. Its protein is CASSDGQVYGYTF.

The chain employs TRBV2 and TRBJ1-5; D not resolved. Trimming cost V 3 bases and J 1 base, with 4 bases left between them. The germline V gene encodes CDR1 SNHLY and CDR2 FYNNEI. The CDR3 contains 13 residues. The CDR3 DNA follows: TGTGCCAGCAGTGACTCCAGCAATCAGCCCCAGCATTTT. Protein product: CASSDSSNQPQHF. The full variable domain, with the rest looked up from reference TRBV2 and TRBJ1-5, is EPEVTQTPSHQVTQMGQEVILRCVPISNHLYFYWYRQILGQKVEFLVSFYNNEISEKSEIFDDQFSVERPDGSNFTLKIRSTKLEDSAMYFCASSDSSNQPQHFGDGTRLSIL.

The chain is built from TRBV9 and TRBJ2-5; 12 bases match TRBD2. The CDR3 runs 17 residues. Germline CDR1 and CDR2: SGDLS and YYNGEE. V shed 0 bases and J 2 bases; nucleotides not matched to a gene: 5. The CDR3 here is CASSVGGLAGSQETQYF. CDR3 sequence (DNA): TGTGCCAGCAGCGTAGGGGGACTAGCGGGCTCACAAGAGACCCAGTACTTC.

The genes are TRBV11-2 and TRBJ2-1; 7 bases fit TRBD2. CDR1 is SGHAT and CDR2 is FQNNGV in the germline V gene. The V segment lost 7 bases and the J segment 3 bases; nucleotides outside the gene matches: 3. The CDR3 totals 13 residues. The CDR3 spells CASNRGSYNEQFF. The CDR3, as DNA: TGTGCCAGCAATCGCGGGAGCTACAATGAGCAGTTCTTC. The variable domain in full, with the rest retrieved from reference TRBV11-2 and TRBJ2-1, is EAGVAQSPRYKIIEKRQSVAFWCNPISGHATLYWYQQILGQGPKLLIQFQNNGVVDDSQLPKDRFSAERLKGVDSTLKIQPAKLEDSAVYLCASNRGSYNEQFFGPGTRLTVL.